This TCR beta chain stems from a study of T cell repertoires in cytomegalovirus infection (dated by TCRdb to between 2019 and 2020). A note on the overall study: Donor HLA type was relevant to the analysis, because carriage of CMV infection together with the matching HLA type was indicated by public TCR beta signatures.

General conclusions and limits of the study: In both this cohort and an independent roughly 350-donor cohort, the cumulative frequency of public TCR beta family members distinguished carriers of CMV infection plus the relevant HLA type. The ex vivo response was dominated by HLA-C-restricted CMV-specific TCR beta clonotypes, which also provided the single most frequent clonotype in two of eight donors.

The data were produced on an Illumina HiSeq 1500. TCRdb passed the public sequencing reads through fastp at Q25 and MiXCR, retaining productive beta sequences. Identical CDR3 proteins give one entry, which carries the most common genes and DNA. The sample includes around 740,000 distinct CDR3 sequences, with about a third observed a single time. The ten largest clones add up to around 3% of the sample. This clonotype was counted a few times. Its binding antigen is unknown. Base qualities are not provided; no much larger clone lies one nucleotide away. This TCR came from a human donor in good health (CMV status not recorded). Some clones in this sample may be carry-over from other donors' samples. The material sequenced was PBMCs.

Here is the DNA: TGTGCCAGCAGTGTAGGGGATTTACGCTCTAATCAGCCCCAGCATTTT. Translated, it reads CASSVGDLRSNQPQHF. Rearrangement joined TRBV2 to TRBJ1-5; possibly the D gene is TRBD1, per 5 matching bases. Based on the germline V gene, the CDR1 and CDR2 sequences are SNHLY and FYNNEI. The V and J ends are trimmed by 4 bases and 4 bases, leaving 17 bases between them. The CDR3 numbers 16 residues from cysteine through phenylalanine. The entry retains the CDR3 DNA only, 48 bases that are in frame from base 1.